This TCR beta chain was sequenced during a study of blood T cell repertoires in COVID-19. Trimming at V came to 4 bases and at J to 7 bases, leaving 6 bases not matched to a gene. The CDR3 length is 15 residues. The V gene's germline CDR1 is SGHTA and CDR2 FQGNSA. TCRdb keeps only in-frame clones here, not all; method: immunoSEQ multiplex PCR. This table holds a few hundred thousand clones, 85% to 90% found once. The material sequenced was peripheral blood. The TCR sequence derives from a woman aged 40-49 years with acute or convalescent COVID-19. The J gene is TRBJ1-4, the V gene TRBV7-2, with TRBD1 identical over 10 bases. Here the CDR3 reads CASSSGQGFGEKLFF. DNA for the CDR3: TGTGCCAGCAGCTCGGGACAGGGGTTTGGTGAAAAACTGTTTTTT.